This record covers a single T cell receptor beta chain. Making TCR cDNA involved 5'RACE template switching, which added UMIs and a universal primer site. TCRdb fed the 5' RACE reads into MiXCR, producing one record per CDR3 protein. The data contain approximately 550,000 distinct CDR3 sequences, under 25% of them singletons. This sample stems from a study of T cells after yellow fever vaccination. Germline CDR1 is MNHNS and CDR2 is SASEGT. There are 18 residues in the CDR3. The trim removed 0 bases at V and 4 bases at J, leaving 12 bases unmatched. The source was PBMCs, collected 15 days after the yellow fever booster vaccination. The sequence derives from a man aged 25 to 40 who received the YFV17D yellow fever vaccine. This chain joins TRBV6-1 and TRBJ2-1; 7 bases line up with TRBD1. The CDR3, as DNA: TGTGCCAGCAGTGAAGCGGACCTGGGACAGAGAGTTTACAATGAGCAGTTCTTC. Encoded protein: CASSEADLGQRVYNEQFF.